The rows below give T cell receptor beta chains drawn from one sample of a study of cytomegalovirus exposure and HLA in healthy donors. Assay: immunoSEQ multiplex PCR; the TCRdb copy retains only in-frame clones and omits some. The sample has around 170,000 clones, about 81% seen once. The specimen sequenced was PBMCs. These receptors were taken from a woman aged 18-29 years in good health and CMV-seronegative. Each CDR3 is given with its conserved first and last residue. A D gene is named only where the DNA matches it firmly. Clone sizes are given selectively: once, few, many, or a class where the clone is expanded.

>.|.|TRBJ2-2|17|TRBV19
CASSIGGGRFWTGELFF
TGTGCCAGTAGTATAGGAGGGGGACGCTTCTGGACCGGGGAGCTGTTTTTT
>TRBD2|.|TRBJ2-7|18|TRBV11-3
CASSPVLAGNSGTYEQYF
TGTGCCAGCAGCCCCGTTCTAGCGGGAAATTCGGGTACGTACGAGCAGTACTTC
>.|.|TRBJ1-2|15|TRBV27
CASTPGWGGVYGYTF
TGTGCCAGCACCCCCGGGTGGGGGGGGGTCTATGGCTACACCTTC
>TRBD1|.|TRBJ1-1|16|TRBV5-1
CASSLSTGTMNTEAFF
TGCGCCAGCAGCTTGTCGACAGGGACGATGAACACTGAAGCTTTCTTT
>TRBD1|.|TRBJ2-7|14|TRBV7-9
CASSIGTGGYEQYF
TGTGCCAGCAGCATAGGGACAGGGGGCTACGAGCAGTACTTC
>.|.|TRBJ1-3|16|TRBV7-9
CASSPSLQGSGNTIYF
TGTGCCAGCAGCCCGAGCCTACAGGGCTCTGGAAACACCATATATTTT
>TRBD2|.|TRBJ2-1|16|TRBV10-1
CASSLSGVSSYNEQFF
TGCGCCAGCAGTCTTAGCGGGGTGAGCTCCTACAATGAGCAGTTCTTC
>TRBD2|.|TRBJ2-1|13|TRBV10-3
CAISLAGGDEQFF
TGTGCCATCAGCCTCGCGGGGGGGGATGAGCAGTTCTTC
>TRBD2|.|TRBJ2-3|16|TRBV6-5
CASSYSASGLTDTQYF
TGTGCCAGCAGTTACTCGGCTAGCGGGCTCACAGATACGCAGTATTTT
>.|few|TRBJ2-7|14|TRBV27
CASSLLGGPYEQYF
TGTGCCAGCAGTCTCTTGGGGGGACCTTACGAGCAGTACTTC
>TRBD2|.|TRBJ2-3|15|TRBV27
CASSFQLAAVDTQYF
TGTGCCAGCAGTTTCCAACTAGCGGCGGTAGATACGCAGTATTTT
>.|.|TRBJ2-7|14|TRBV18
CASSPAGTSYEQYF
TGTGCCAGCTCACCAGCAGGCACCTCCTACGAGCAGTACTTC
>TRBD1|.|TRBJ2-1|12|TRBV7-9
CASSQTGGEQFF
TGTGCCAGCAGCCAGACAGGGGGCGAGCAGTTCTTC
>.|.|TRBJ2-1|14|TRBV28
CASSFPPYYNEQFF
TGTGCCAGCAGTTTTCCTCCCTACTACAATGAGCAGTTCTTC
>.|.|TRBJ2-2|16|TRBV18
CASSPGQPGAAGELFF
TGTGCCAGCTCACCGGGACAGCCGGGGGCCGCCGGGGAGCTGTTTTTT
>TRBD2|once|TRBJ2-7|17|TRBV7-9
CASSLGGSGSIPYEQYF
TGTGCCAGCAGCTTAGGAGGGAGCGGGAGTATCCCCTACGAGCAGTACTTC
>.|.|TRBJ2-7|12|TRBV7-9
CSSSQVSYEQYF
TGTTCCAGCAGCCAGGTTTCCTACGAGCAGTACTTC
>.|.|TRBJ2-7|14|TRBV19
CASSIDRGSYEQYF
TGTGCCAGTAGTATAGACAGGGGCTCCTACGAGCAGTACTTC
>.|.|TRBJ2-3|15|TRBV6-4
CASSETSFSTDTQYF
TGTGCCAGCAGTGAGACTAGTTTTAGCACAGATACGCAGTATTTT
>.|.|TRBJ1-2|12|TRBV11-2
CASSFSGFGYTF
TGTGCCAGCAGCTTCTCGGGGTTTGGCTACACCTTC
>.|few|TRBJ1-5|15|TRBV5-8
CASSLGTASGQPQHF
TGTGCCAGCAGCTTGGGGACAGCTTCAGGTCAGCCCCAGCATTTT
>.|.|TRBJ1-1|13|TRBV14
CASSQMWSSEAFF
TGTGCCAGCAGCCAAATGTGGAGCAGTGAAGCTTTCTTT
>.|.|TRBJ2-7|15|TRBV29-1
CSVPRHSSHPYEQYF
TGCAGCGTTCCAAGGCACAGTTCCCATCCCTACGAGCAGTACTTC
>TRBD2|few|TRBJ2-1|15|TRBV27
CASCITSGIIHEQFF
TGTGCCAGTTGTATTACTAGCGGGATCATCCATGAGCAGTTCTTC
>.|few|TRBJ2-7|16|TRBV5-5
CASSHIQGKGTYEQYF
TGTGCCAGCAGCCACATCCAGGGAAAGGGGACCTACGAGCAGTACTTC